This record covers a single T cell receptor (beta chain). Its antigen is not identified. This entry belongs to a study of cytomegalovirus exposure and HLA in healthy donors. This CDR3 spans 16 amino acids. The germline V gene has CDR1 MGHRA and CDR2 YSYEKL. With V trimmed by 2 bases and J by 8 bases, 8 bases remained unmatched. The study's findings and limits: Later on, an analysis tied 18,000 or so TCR beta sequences to HLA alleles at 0.05 false discovery rate. Later genetic work tied a missense DCLRE1C variant to beta-chain V and J trimming.

With 60 Vbeta and 13 Jbeta primers, the PCR was carried out. The method was immunoSEQ multiplex PCR; TCRdb's version includes in-frame clones alone and lacks a portion of them. The repertoire consists of approximately 160,000 clones, with approximately 80% occurring once and the leading ten covering 2% to 3%. What was sequenced was PBMCs. The receptor comes from a woman between 40 and 50 years old in good health and CMV-seropositive. The chain links TRBV4-1 to TRBJ2-1; TRBD2 agrees at 11 bases. In DNA form, the CDR3 reads TGCGCCAGCAGCCAATCCTTAGCGGGAGGGACCCATGAGCAGTTCTTC. It is translated as CASSQSLAGGTHEQFF.